This is a list of T cell receptor beta chains from one sample in a study of Tregs in tolerant kidney transplant recipients. TCRdb's table, derived via immunoSEQ multiplex PCR, lists solely in-frame clones and lacks some. The sample contains about 240,000 clones, 80% to 85% of which appear only once. Source material: CD4+ T cells from blood. Receptors were obtained from a human donor in good health. Both conserved end residues are part of each CDR3. A D gene is named only where the DNA matches it firmly. Clone sizes are given selectively: once, few, many, or a class where the clone is expanded.

abundance,j_gene,v_gene,d_gene,CDR3nt,CDR3aa
NA,TRBJ2-1,TRBV4-1,NA,TGCGCCAGCAGCCAACCAACAGGTCACAATGAGCAGTTCTTC,CASSQPTGHNEQFF
NA,TRBJ2-3,TRBV5-1,NA,TGCGCCAGCAGCTTGGCGGCGGCAGATACGCAGTATTTT,CASSLAAADTQYF
NA,TRBJ2-5,TRBV18,NA,TGTGCCAGCTCCATCCAGGGGAAAGAGACCCAGTACTTC,CASSIQGKETQYF
few,TRBJ1-4,TRBV7-9,NA,TGTGCCAGCAGTCCGAATAGGGGATTGGGGATAAGTGAAAAACTGTTTTTT,CASSPNRGLGISEKLFF
once,TRBJ2-2,TRBV9,TRBD1,TGTGCCAGCAGCGTAGGGACAGGGGGAGGGACCGGGGAGCTGTTTTTT,CASSVGTGGGTGELFF
NA,TRBJ2-3,TRBV19,NA,TGTGCCAGTAGGATTGCGTCGGATACGCAGTATTTT,CASRIASDTQYF
NA,TRBJ1-4,TRBV6-5,NA,TGTGCCAGCAGTGACCCGGGACGGGCTGAAAAACTGTTTTTT,CASSDPGRAEKLFF
NA,TRBJ1-1,TRBV19,TRBD1,TGTGCCAGTAGTATAGCAGGGACAGGGAACACTGAAGCTTTCTTT,CASSIAGTGNTEAFF
NA,TRBJ2-1,TRBV19,NA,TGTGCCAGTAGAATCGGAGGGGCCCTTTACAATGAGCAGTTCTTC,CASRIGGALYNEQFF
NA,TRBJ1-5,TRBV2,NA,TGTGCCAGCAGAGGGGGTGATGCCCAGCATTTT,CASRGGDAQHF
NA,TRBJ1-1,TRBV9,NA,TGTGCCAGCAGCGTAGGGGAGACCGTGAACACTGAAGCTTTCTTT,CASSVGETVNTEAFF
NA,TRBJ1-1,TRBV4-2,NA,TGTGCCAGCAGCCACGCCTTATACAGTAACACTGAAGCTTTCTTT,CASSHALYSNTEAFF
NA,TRBJ2-3,TRBV11-3,NA,TGTGCCAGCAGCTCGTCCGGGACGGCTAGCACAGATACGCAGTATTTT,CASSSSGTASTDTQYF
NA,TRBJ2-1,TRBV30,TRBD1,TGTGCCTGCGACAGGGGGGTTTTCAATGAGCAGTTCTTC,CACDRGVFNEQFF